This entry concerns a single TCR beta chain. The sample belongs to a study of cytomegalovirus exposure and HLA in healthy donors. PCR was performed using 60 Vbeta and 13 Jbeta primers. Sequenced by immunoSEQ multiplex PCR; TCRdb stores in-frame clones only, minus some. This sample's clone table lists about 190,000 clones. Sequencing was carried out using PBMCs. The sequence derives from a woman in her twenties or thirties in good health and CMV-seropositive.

The CDR3 nucleotides read TGTGCCAGTAGGGAGAGGTTTCTTGGTCGACAGAAGGGCTACACCTTC. Protein product: CASRERFLGRQKGYTF. This rearrangement joins TRBV19 to TRBJ1-2, with D perhaps matching TRBD1 (5 bases). Germline V lookup: CDR1 LNHDA, CDR2 SQIVND (reference sequence). V was trimmed by 6 bases and J by 8 bases, leaving 25 bases between them. This CDR3 spans 16 amino acids.